The subject of this entry is one T cell receptor (beta chain). With 7 bases removed from V and 0 bases from J, the gap between germline ends came to 16 bases. Germline V gene lookup returns CDR1 ENHRY and CDR2 SYGVKD. This CDR3 comprises 16 residues. The data stem from a study of T cells in narcolepsy. Here immunoSEQ multiplex PCR was the method, and the copy in TCRdb shows in-frame clones only, minus some. The sample shows just under 30,000 clones, approximately 87% of them seen only once. Source material: memory (CD45RA-) CD4+ T cells from blood. V and J are TRBV10-3 and TRBJ2-1; D is perhaps TRBD2 (7 bases). This TCR was sampled from a human donor in good health. CDR3 residues: CAIKGGAGSSYNEQFF. The DNA for the CDR3 is TGTGCCATCAAGGGGGGAGCGGGGTCCTCCTACAATGAGCAGTTCTTC.